This T cell receptor beta chain was observed in a study of spatial heterogeneity in lung cancer. Study background: Donors were 72 untreated early-stage non-small cell lung cancer patients. Each time, sequencing found more beta-chain sequences than alpha-chain sequences. Study-level results: At resection, ubiquitous expanded tumor TCRs appeared in blood more than at follow-up.

Described time point: blood at routine non-recurrence follow-up after resection. This clonotype is deemed medium-sized. As yet, its antigen is unknown. TCRdb recomputed calls from the 5' RACE reads with MiXCR, one row per CDR3 protein. The sample yields about 36,000 distinct CDR3 sequences, approximately 8% seen once. The CDR3 has 17 residues. J lost 5 bases, V lost 3 bases, and 9 bases had no gene match. Looked up from germline, CDR1 is SGHDT and CDR2 is YYEEEE. The sequencing here drew on PBMCs, taken at follow-up. This TCR derives from a male donor with early-stage non-small cell lung cancer. The chain combines TRBV5-6 with TRBJ1-5; 12 bases agree with TRBD1. For the CDR3, the DNA is TGTGCCAGCAGCTCAACCGCCGGGACAGGGGGCGATCAGCCCCAGCATTTT. It yields the protein CASSSTAGTGGDQPQHF. The whole variable domain, remainder taken from reference TRBV5-6 and TRBJ1-5, is DAGVTQSPTHLIKTRGQQVTLRCSPKSGHDTVSWYQQALGQGPQFIFQYYEEEERQRGNFPDRFSGHQFPNYSSELNVNALLLGDSALYLCASSSTAGTGGDQPQHFGDGTRLSIL.